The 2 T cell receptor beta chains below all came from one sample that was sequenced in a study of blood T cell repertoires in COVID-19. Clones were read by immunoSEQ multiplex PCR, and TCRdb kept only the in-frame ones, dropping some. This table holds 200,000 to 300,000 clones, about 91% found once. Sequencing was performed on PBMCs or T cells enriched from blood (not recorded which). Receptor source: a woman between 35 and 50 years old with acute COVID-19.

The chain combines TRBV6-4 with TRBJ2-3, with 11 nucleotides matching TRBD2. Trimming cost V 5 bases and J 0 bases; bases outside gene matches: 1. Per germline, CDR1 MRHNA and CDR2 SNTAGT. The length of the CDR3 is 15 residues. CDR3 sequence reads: CASSRTSGSTDTQYF. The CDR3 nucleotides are TGTGCCAGCAGTAGGACTAGCGGGAGCACAGATACGCAGTATTTT.

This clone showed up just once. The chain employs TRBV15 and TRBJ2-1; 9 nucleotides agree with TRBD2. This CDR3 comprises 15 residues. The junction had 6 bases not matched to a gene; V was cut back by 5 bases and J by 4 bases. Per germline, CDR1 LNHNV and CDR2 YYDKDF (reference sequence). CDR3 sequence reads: CATSWVAGDYNEQFF. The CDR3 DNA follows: TGTGCCACCAGCTGGGTAGCGGGGGATTACAATGAGCAGTTCTTC. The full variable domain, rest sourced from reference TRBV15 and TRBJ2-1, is DAMVIQNPRYQVTQFGKPVTLSCSQTLNHNVMYWYQQKSSQAPKLLFHYYDKDFNNEADTPDNFQSRRPNTSFCFLDIRSPGLGDTAMYLCATSWVAGDYNEQFFGPGTRLTVL.